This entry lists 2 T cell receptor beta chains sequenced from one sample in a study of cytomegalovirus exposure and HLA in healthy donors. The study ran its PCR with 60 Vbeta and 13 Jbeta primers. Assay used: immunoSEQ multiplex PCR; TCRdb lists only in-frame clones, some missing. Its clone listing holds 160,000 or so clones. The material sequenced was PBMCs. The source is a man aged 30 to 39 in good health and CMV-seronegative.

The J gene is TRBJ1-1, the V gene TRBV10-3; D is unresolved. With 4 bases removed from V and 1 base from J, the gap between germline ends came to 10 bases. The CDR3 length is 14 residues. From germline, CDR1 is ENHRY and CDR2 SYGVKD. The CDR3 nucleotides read TGTGCCATCAGTGGGTCGAGTACGAACACTGAAGCTTTCTTT. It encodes CAISGSSTNTEAFF.

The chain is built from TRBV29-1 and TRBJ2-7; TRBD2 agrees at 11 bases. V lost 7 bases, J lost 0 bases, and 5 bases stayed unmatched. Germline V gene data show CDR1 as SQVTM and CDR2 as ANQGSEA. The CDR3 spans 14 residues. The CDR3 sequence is CSALAGGSSYEQYF. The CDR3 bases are TGCAGCGCCCTAGCGGGAGGAAGCTCCTACGAGCAGTACTTC.